A single sample gave rise to the 6 T cell receptor beta chains below, sequenced in a study of blood T cell repertoires in COVID-19. TCRdb keeps only in-frame clones here, not all; method: immunoSEQ multiplex PCR. The repertoire holds about 200,000 clones, with approximately 85% as singletons. Sequencing used peripheral blood. These receptors were collected from a woman older than 75 with acute or convalescent COVID-19.

The chain links TRBV2 to TRBJ1-2; 7 positions agree with TRBD1. The CDR3 has 13 residues. CDR1 is SNHLY and CDR2 is FYNNEI in the germline V gene. V lost 5 bases to trimming and J lost 8 bases; unmatched junction nucleotides: 8. The CDR3 reads CASSRTGRDGYTF. The CDR3 DNA follows: TGTGCCAGCAGTAGGACAGGCCGTGACGGCTACACCTTC. Combining the CDR3 with reference TRBV2 and TRBJ1-2 gives the whole variable domain EPEVTQTPSHQVTQMGQEVILRCVPISNHLYFYWYRQILGQKVEFLVSFYNNEISEKSEIFDDQFSVERPDGSNFTLKIRSTKLEDSAMYFCASSRTGRDGYTFGSGTRLTVV.

The count of this clone is one. The rearrangement links TRBV7-2 to TRBJ2-1; D not resolved. Trimming took 3 bases from V and 2 from J, leaving 14 bases between them. Germline lookup yields CDR1 SGHTA and CDR2 FQGNSA. The CDR3 contains 16 residues. In DNA form, the CDR3 reads TGTGCCAGCAGCTTCCGTCTAGTAAGGCCCTACAATGAGCAGTTCTTC. Translation gives CASSFRLVRPYNEQFF.

The V gene is TRBV11-2, the J gene TRBJ1-2; D gene uncertain. This CDR3 contains 14 residues. V dropped 1 base and J dropped 0 bases, with 6 bases sitting between them. In germline, CDR1 is SGHAT, CDR2 FQNNGV. The CDR3 loop reads CASSLAYTNYGYTF. CDR3 sequence (DNA): TGTGCCAGCAGCTTAGCGTATACTAACTATGGCTACACCTTC.

The rearrangement joins TRBV7-2 to TRBJ2-3; D is ambiguous. V gave up 3 bases and J gave up 6 bases, with 7 bases separating them. CDR3 length: 12 amino acids. CDR1 SGHTA and CDR2 FQGNSA come from the germline V gene. CDR3 DNA sequence: TGTGCCAGCAGCTTCTCTTCCGATACGCAGTATTTT. Amino acid sequence: CASSFSSDTQYF.

J is TRBJ2-4 and V is TRBV5-4; TRBD1 is a possible D gene (6 bases). CDR3 length: 14 amino acids. V lost 0 bases and J lost 5, with 9 bases in between. The germline V gene encodes CDR1 SGHNT and CDR2 YYREEE (reference sequence). CDR3 DNA sequence: TGTGCCAGCAGCTTGGGTGGGGGCGAAAACATTCAGTACTTC. It yields the protein CASSLGGGENIQYF.

The chain carries TRBV25-1 and TRBJ1-6; TRBD1 aligns across 7 bases. Per germline, CDR1 MGHDK and CDR2 SYGVNS. The trim removed 1 base at V and 8 bases at J, leaving 5 bases unmatched. The CDR3 is 15 amino acids. The chain's CDR3 is CASSESRQGYSPLHF. The DNA of the CDR3 is TGTGCCAGCAGTGAATCCAGACAGGGTTATTCACCCCTCCACTTT.